Listed here are 12 T cell receptor beta chains from one sample, sequenced in a study of blood T cell repertoires in COVID-19. Sequenced by immunoSEQ multiplex PCR; TCRdb stores in-frame clones only, minus some. The sample lists about 90,000 clones, approximately 88% occurring once. Sequenced input: peripheral blood. These receptors all stem from a man between 60 and 75 years old with acute or convalescent COVID-19.

The chain employs TRBV7-3 and TRBJ1-2, with D tentatively TRBD1 (6 bases). V was cut by 5 bases and J by 13 bases, with 17 bases left in between. The germline CDR1 and CDR2 sequences are SGHTA and FQGTGA. This CDR3 spans 12 amino acids. The CDR3 DNA reads as TGTGCCAGCAGCCCTGCACAGGGTGCAGTCACCTTC. Its translation: CASSPAQGAVTF.

V and J are TRBV29-1 and TRBJ2-1, with TRBD2 as a possible D gene (5 bases). From germline, CDR1 is SQVTM and CDR2 ANQGSEA. The CDR3 covers 12 residues. CDR3 residues: CRVKSGYNEQFF. CDR3 sequence (DNA): TGCAGAGTGAAAAGCGGATACAATGAGCAGTTCTTC.

The V call is TRBV5-1, the J call TRBJ1-1; D might be TRBD1 (5 bases). The V and J ends lost 4 bases and 7 bases respectively, with 11 bases between them. Germline V lookup: CDR1 SGHRS, CDR2 YFSETQ. CDR3 length equals 12 residues. In DNA form, the CDR3 reads TGCGCCAGCAGCCGCGACAGTTATGAAGCTTTCTTT. Protein sequence: CASSRDSYEAFF.

This chain joins TRBV5-5 and TRBJ1-5; D is perhaps TRBD1 (6 bases). The germline CDR1 and CDR2 sequences are SGHKS and YYEKEE (reference sequence). Trimming shortened V by 1 base and J by 6 bases, and 17 bases separated the two germline ends. CDR3 length: 16 amino acids. CDR3 in amino acids: CASSLSPGGRSQPQHF. CDR3 sequence (DNA): TGTGCCAGCAGCTTGAGCCCGGGGGGCAGGAGTCAGCCCCAGCATTTT.

The V and J genes are TRBV7-9 and TRBJ2-7, with D possibly TRBD1 on 5 matching bases. From germline, CDR1 is SEHNR and CDR2 FQNEAQ (reference sequence). With 1 base removed from V and 5 bases from J, the gap between germline ends came to 15 bases. CDR3 length: 15 amino acids. The CDR3 sequence: CASSLVGAGPHEQYF. In DNA, the CDR3 is TGTGCCAGCAGCTTAGTAGGAGCAGGGCCCCACGAGCAGTACTTC.

This chain links TRBV11-2 with TRBJ1-1; 9 positions agree with TRBD1. There are 15 residues in the CDR3. Germline V gene lookup returns CDR1 SGHAT and CDR2 FQNNGV. Germline trimming cut 5 bases from V and 5 bases from J; bases unmatched to any gene: 9. The CDR3 bases are TGTGCCAGCAGCCTAAGCCGGGACAGGGTGACTGAAGCTTTCTTT. It encodes CASSLSRDRVTEAFF.

The rearrangement joins TRBV6-5 to TRBJ2-1, with 12 bases lining up with TRBD2. V dropped 7 bases and J dropped 10; count of bases not matched to a gene: 11. Germline lookup yields CDR1 MNHEY and CDR2 SVGAGI. The CDR3 has 15 residues. The CDR3 coding sequence is TGTGCCAGCACCCCCTCTAGCGGGGGGGCTGGAGAGCAGTTCTTC. Amino acid sequence: CASTPSSGGAGEQFF.

The chain is built from TRBV2 and TRBJ2-1; D might be TRBD1 (6 bases). V lost 8 bases and J 3 bases, leaving 11 bases between the germline ends. CDR1 is SNHLY, CDR2 FYNNEI, per germline. The CDR3 runs 13 residues. CDR3 residues: CASVGGHYNEQFF. The CDR3, as DNA: TGTGCCAGCGTTGGGGGACACTACAATGAGCAGTTCTTC.

This rearrangement joins TRBV5-1 to TRBJ2-5; D remains unclear. Germline lookup yields CDR1 SGHRS and CDR2 YFSETQ. The V end was cut by 1 base, the J end by 2 bases, with 6 bases between. This CDR3 region has 13 residues. The CDR3 bases are TGCGCCAGCAGCTTGACAGTACAAGAGACCCAGTACTTC. Translation gives CASSLTVQETQYF.

The rearrangement links TRBV3-1 (or the pseudogene TRBV3-2) to TRBJ2-7, with 10 bases lining up with TRBD1. V gave up 5 bases and J gave up 0 bases; unmatched junction bases: 4. Germline V gene sequence: CDR1 LGHDT, CDR2 YNNKEL (reference sequence). This CDR3 region has 15 residues. CDR3 in DNA: TGTGCCAGCAGCTTGGGACAGGGGCTCTCCTACGAGCAGTACTTC. Protein sequence: CASSLGQGLSYEQYF.

The rearrangement joins TRBV9 to TRBJ1-2; TRBD1 matches 9 bases. CDR1 is SGDLS and CDR2 is YYNGEE in the germline V gene. The junction had 5 bases not matched to a gene; V was cut back by 3 bases and J by 5 bases. The CDR3 runs 14 residues. The CDR3 spells CASSGQGVRYGYTF. The DNA of the CDR3 is TGTGCCAGCAGCGGACAGGGGGTTAGGTATGGCTACACCTTC.

J is TRBJ1-2 and V is TRBV3-1 (or the pseudogene TRBV3-2); possibly TRBD1 for D (6 bases). This CDR3 contains 15 residues. Germline CDR1 and CDR2: LGHDT and YNNKEL (reference sequence). V lost 4 bases and J 8 bases, leaving 20 bases between the germline ends. This CDR3 reads CASSPGTLSGSGYTF. In DNA, the CDR3 is TGTGCCAGCAGCCCTGGGACATTGTCAGGGTCCGGCTACACCTTC.